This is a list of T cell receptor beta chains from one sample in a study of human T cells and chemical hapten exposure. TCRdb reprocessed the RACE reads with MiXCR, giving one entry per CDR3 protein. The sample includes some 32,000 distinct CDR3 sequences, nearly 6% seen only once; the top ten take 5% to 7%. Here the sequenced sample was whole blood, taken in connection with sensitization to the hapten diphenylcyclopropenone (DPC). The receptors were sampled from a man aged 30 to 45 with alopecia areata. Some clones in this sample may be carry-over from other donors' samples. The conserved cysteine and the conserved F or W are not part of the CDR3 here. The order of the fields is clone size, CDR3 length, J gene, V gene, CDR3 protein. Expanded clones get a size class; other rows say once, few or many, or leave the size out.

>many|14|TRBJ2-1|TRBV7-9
ASSSIRTSGTGSQF
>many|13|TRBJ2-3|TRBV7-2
ASSPGTTNTDTQY
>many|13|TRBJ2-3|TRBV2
ASGGTGTFTDTQY
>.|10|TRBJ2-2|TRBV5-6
ASSLGPGELF
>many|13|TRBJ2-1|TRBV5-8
ASSTERGGCSEQF
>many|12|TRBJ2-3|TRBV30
AWSGLARTDTQY
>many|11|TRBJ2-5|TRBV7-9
ASRRDGTGTQY
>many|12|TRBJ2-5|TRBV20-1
SARVTGSYGTQY
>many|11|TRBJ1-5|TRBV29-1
SVGEPGGQPQH
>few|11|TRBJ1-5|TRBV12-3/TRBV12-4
ASSRLEGQPQH
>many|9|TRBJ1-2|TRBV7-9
ATLGTDDYT
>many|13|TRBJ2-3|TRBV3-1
ASSPNGLTTDTQY
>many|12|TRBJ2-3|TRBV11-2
ASSQLQELDTQY
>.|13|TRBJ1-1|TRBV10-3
AISEPTGTPTEAF
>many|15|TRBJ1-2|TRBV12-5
ASGRGPSPQPEYGYT
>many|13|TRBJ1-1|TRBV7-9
ASAWKQGLNTEAF
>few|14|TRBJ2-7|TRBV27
ASKSVPGQTRYEQY
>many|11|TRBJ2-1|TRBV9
ASSPLTGNEQF
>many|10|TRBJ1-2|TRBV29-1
SVWDTDYGYT
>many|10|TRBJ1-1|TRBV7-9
ASSQTNTEAF
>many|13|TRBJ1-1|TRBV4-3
ASSPRTVMNTEAF
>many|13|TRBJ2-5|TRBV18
ASSPLGGSQETQY
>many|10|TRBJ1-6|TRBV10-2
ASRGQLSPLH
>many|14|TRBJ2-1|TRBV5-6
ASSLLGEGSYNEQF
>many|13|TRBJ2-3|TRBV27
ASATGDAWGDTQY
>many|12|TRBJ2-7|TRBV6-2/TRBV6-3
ASVRLAGAWEQY
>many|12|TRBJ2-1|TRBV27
ASSLFSGLNEQF
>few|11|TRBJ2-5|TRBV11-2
ASSLEYQETQY
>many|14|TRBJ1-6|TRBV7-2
ASSFQGTAYNSPLH
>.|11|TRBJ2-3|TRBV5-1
ASSDAEGDTQY
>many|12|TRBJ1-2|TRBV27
ASSVQVPPTGYT
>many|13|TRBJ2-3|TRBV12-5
ASGPGLASTDTQY